The 26 T cell receptor beta chains reported below all come from one sample, sequenced in a study of beta chain features in type 1 diabetes. Broader study findings: Type 1 diabetes patients had TCRB CDR3s that were shorter (moderately but significantly so) in all four CD4+ subsets.

Expressed TCRB transcripts were sequenced because the isolated RNA had all been reverse transcribed beforehand. Using immunoSEQ multiplex PCR, the repertoire was profiled, and TCRdb retains in-frame clones only, with some absent. The repertoire holds hundreds of thousands of clones, with roughly 12% as singletons. Antigens for these TCRs are unknown. Sequencing input: naive CD4+ T cells from blood. The receptors were gathered from a man aged 18-30 years with type 1 diabetes.

The chain couples TRBV10-3 to TRBJ2-3, with 10 bases matching TRBD2. CDR1 is ENHRY, CDR2 SYGVKD, per germline. Trimming at V came to 5 bases and at J to 7 bases, leaving 3 bases not matched to a gene. This CDR3 spans 13 amino acids. CDR3 DNA sequence: TGTGCCATCAGTCCTAGCGGGGGTAATACGCAGTATTTT. Translated: CAISPSGGNTQYF.

This chain connects TRBV10-3 to TRBJ2-1; a possible D gene is TRBD2 (5 bases). CDR1 and CDR2 from the germline V gene are ENHRY and SYGVKD. CDR3 size: 13 residues. Trimming removed 6 bases at V and 8 bases at J, with 14 bases between. CDR3 in DNA: TGTGCCATCAGCCGGGATTCCGCCGATGAGCAGTTCTTC. It is translated as CAISRDSADEQFF.

This clone has just a few counts. The CDR3 DNA reads TGTGCCAGCAGCTTAGCGGAGGCCTTGTCCTACAATGAGCAGTTCTTC. This encodes CASSLAEALSYNEQFF. The rearrangement joins TRBV7-8 to TRBJ2-1, with D possibly TRBD2 on 5 matching bases. Germline-derived CDR1 and CDR2 are SGHVS and FQNEAQ. The CDR3 sequence is 16 residues long. V lost 0 bases to trimming and J lost 1 base, with 10 bases between them.

The sample holds many counts of this clone. This chain uses TRBV30 with TRBJ2-1, with D tentatively TRBD1 (6 bases). This CDR3 spans 11 amino acids. Trimming left V 0 bases short and J 14 bases short, with 11 bases between. Germline V gives CDR1 GTSNPN, CDR2 SVGIG (reference sequence). In nucleotides, the CDR3 is TGTGCCTGGAGTGTAGGAACAGGGAAGTTCTTC. This encodes CAWSVGTGKFF. The full variable domain, with the rest looked up from reference TRBV30 and TRBJ2-1, is SQTIHQWPATLVQPVGSPLSLECTVEGTSNPNLYWYRQAAGRGLQLLFYSVGIGQISSEVPQNLSASRPQDRQFILSSKKLLLSDSGFYLCAWSVGTGKFFGPGTRLTVL.

V and J are TRBV4-1 and TRBJ1-3; TRBD1 is a possible D gene (5 bases). The CDR3 totals 16 residues. Germline V CDR1 and CDR2: MGHRA, YSYEKL. The germline V and J ends were trimmed by 0 bases and 4 bases, with 13 bases remaining between them. The CDR3 sequence: CASSQDRTWGGNTIYF. In nucleotides, the CDR3 is TGCGCCAGCAGCCAAGACCGGACATGGGGGGGAAACACCATATATTTT.

This clone appeared a few times. This chain links TRBV28 with TRBJ1-1; D unclear. Germline V CDR1 and CDR2: MDHEN, SYDVKM. V was cut by 6 bases and J by 1 base, with 15 bases left in between. CDR3 length: 15 residues. DNA for the CDR3: TGTGCCAGCAGCCCTGTGAGCGGCGCGAACACTGAAGCTTTCTTT. Translated, it gives CASSPVSGANTEAFF.

V and J are TRBV18 and TRBJ1-2, with a possible D match to TRBD1 (6 bases). The V end lost 1 base, the J end lost 2 bases, and 8 bases lay between the germline ends. Per the germline V gene, CDR1 is KGHSH and CDR2 is LQKENI. The CDR3 is 14 amino acids. CDR3 nucleotides: TGTGCCAGCTCACCACTGGACAGAAACTATGGCTACACCTTC. Translation gives CASSPLDRNYGYTF.

The chain recombines TRBV9 with TRBJ1-1; the match to TRBD1 covers 8 bases. This CDR3 spans 13 amino acids. Germline CDR1 SGDLS, CDR2 YYNGEE. J was trimmed by 0 bases and V by 10 bases; bases with no gene match: 5. In DNA form, the CDR3 reads TGTGCCGGAGGACAGGGCATGAACACTGAAGCTTTCTTT. It codes for CAGGQGMNTEAFF.

This clone was counted only a few times. V and J are TRBV4-1 and TRBJ2-5; the match to TRBD1 covers 9 bases. Germline V gene data show CDR1 as MGHRA and CDR2 as YSYEKL. The junction had 7 bases not matched to a gene; V was cut back by 1 base and J by 4 bases. The CDR3 sequence is 16 residues long. CDR3 residues: CASSQAGQGSVETQYF. CDR3 nucleotides: TGCGCCAGCAGCCAAGCCGGACAGGGGTCCGTAGAGACCCAGTACTTC.

The chain couples TRBV5-1 to TRBJ2-5; a weak D match, TRBD1 (6 bases). The CDR3 is 15 amino acids. V was clipped by 4 bases and J by 4 bases, with 17 bases between them. The germline V gene encodes CDR1 SGHRS and CDR2 YFSETQ. CDR3 in amino acids: CASSLLDGGGETQYF. The CDR3 nucleotides read TGCGCCAGCAGCCTCCTTGATGGGGGCGGAGAGACCCAGTACTTC.

This clone was counted between two and nine times. The sample has other DNA sequences that encode this CDR3 too. The chain carries TRBV6-5 and TRBJ1-4; D remains ambiguous. The CDR3 loop spans 13 amino acids. Germline CDR1 MNHEY, CDR2 SVGAGI. The ends were cut back, 2 bases at V and 8 bases at J, with 9 bases in the middle. The CDR3 DNA follows: TGTGCCAGCAGTTACAGGGATCGAGAAAAACTGTTTTTT. It is translated as CASSYRDREKLFF.

The sample holds a few counts of this clone. V is TRBV30 and J is TRBJ2-7, with D uncertain. There are 11 residues in the CDR3. Germline lookup yields CDR1 GTSNPN and CDR2 SVGIG (reference sequence). With 0 bases removed from V and 3 bases from J, the gap between germline ends came to 3 bases. Here the CDR3 reads CAWSVHYEQYF. CDR3 coding DNA: TGTGCCTGGAGTGTCCACTACGAGCAGTACTTC.

The gene calls are TRBV7-9 and TRBJ1-4; D might be TRBD1 (6 bases). Germline loops: CDR1 SEHNR, CDR2 FQNEAQ (reference sequence). Trimming removed 8 bases at V and 0 bases at J, with 10 bases between. The CDR3 is 14 amino acids. The CDR3 here is CASAQGPTNEKLFF. CDR3 nucleotide sequence: TGTGCCAGCGCACAGGGTCCAACTAATGAAAAACTGTTTTTT.

This clone was picked up a small number of times. The sample has other DNA sequences that encode this CDR3 too. The genes are TRBV29-1 and TRBJ2-3; D gene uncertain. The germline CDR1 and CDR2 sequences are SQVTM and ANQGSEA. V shed 3 bases and J shed 2 bases, with 9 bases lying between them. The CDR3 length is 13 residues. CDR3 sequence (DNA): TGCAGCGTTGAGGGCAGGCTCACAGATACGCAGTATTTT. Residues: CSVEGRLTDTQYF.

The chain has TRBV30 and TRBJ2-7; a possible D gene is TRBD1 (6 bases). The V gene's germline CDR1 is GTSNPN and CDR2 SVGIG (reference sequence). V was shortened by 0 bases and J by 0 bases, with 9 bases between the two germline ends. This CDR3 is built from 14 residues. DNA for the CDR3: TGTGCCTGGAGTGTACAACAGGGCTCCTACGAGCAGTACTTC. The encoded protein is CAWSVQQGSYEQYF.

This clone was counted between two and nine times. The chain combines TRBV2 with TRBJ2-4; D remains ambiguous. V lost 11 bases, J lost 3 bases, and 14 bases lay in between. CDR1 is SNHLY, CDR2 FYNNEI, per germline. This CDR3 has 13 amino acids. CDR3 DNA sequence: TGTGCCTGCTTTCGGTTAGGCAAAAACATTCAGTACTTC. Its translation: CACFRLGKNIQYF.

In its sample, this clone was seen a few times. The chain links TRBV5-1 to TRBJ2-5; a weak D match, TRBD1 (6 bases). CDR3 size: 13 residues. CDR1 is SGHRS, CDR2 YFSETQ, per germline. With 7 bases removed from V and 5 bases from J, the gap between germline ends came to 15 bases. CDR3 DNA: TGCGCCAGCCGGAACACAGGGCAGGAGACCCAGTACTTC. Translation gives CASRNTGQETQYF. Supplemented by reference TRBV5-1 and TRBJ2-5, the full variable domain reads KAGVTQTPRYLIKTRGQQVTLSCSPISGHRSVSWYQQTPGQGLQFLFEYFSETQRNKGNFPGRFSGRQFSNSRSEMNVSTLELGDSALYLCASRNTGQETQYFGPGTRLLVL.

The rearrangement uses TRBV9 and TRBJ1-1, with TRBD1 identical over 9 bases. This CDR3 region has 16 residues. V shed 3 bases, J shed 2 bases, and the junction held 8 bases outside the gene matches. Germline V gene data show CDR1 as SGDLS and CDR2 as YYNGEE. CDR3 DNA sequence: TGTGCCAGCAGCGACGGGACAGGGAAAGTTAACACTGAAGCTTTCTTT. Amino acids: CASSDGTGKVNTEAFF.

The CDR3 reads CASSEVARESSGANVLTF. Here the CDR3 DNA reads TGTGCCAGCAGTGAAGTAGCCAGGGAAAGCTCTGGGGCCAACGTCCTGACTTTC. This chain connects TRBV6-1 to TRBJ2-6; TRBD1 might be the D (5 bases). CDR3 length: 18 residues. Germline-derived CDR1 and CDR2 are MNHNS and SASEGT. The V gene lost 1 base and the J gene lost 0 bases, with 13 bases spanning the gap.

As concerns this clone: Its ends do not fully match the called genes, so a read error is possible. This chain links TRBV18 with TRBJ2-1, with a weak D call TRBD2 (7 bases). The CDR3 has 15 residues. Germline CDR1 and CDR2: KGHSH and LQKENI. The CDR3 here is CASLPTRGHSDEQFF. Here the CDR3 DNA reads TGTGCCAGCTTACCAACGCGGGGGCACTCCGATGAGCAGTTCTTC.

This clone was recorded once. V is TRBV9 and J is TRBJ1-2, with 8 bases that match TRBD1. CDR3 size: 15 residues. The V and J ends lost 3 bases and 4 bases, in that order; junction bases with no gene match: 8. The germline V gene has CDR1 SGDLS and CDR2 YYNGEE. The CDR3 here is CASSESGGASYGYTF. CDR3 sequence (DNA): TGTGCCAGCAGCGAATCAGGGGGCGCCAGCTATGGCTACACCTTC.

This clone was detected only a few times. The chain links TRBV14 to TRBJ2-7, with 7 bases that match TRBD1. V shed 2 bases, J shed 2 bases, and the junction held 3 bases outside the gene matches. This CDR3 spans 14 amino acids. The germline V gene has CDR1 SGHDN and CDR2 FVKESK. DNA for the CDR3: TGTGCCAGCAGCCAATTAGGGGGCCCCTACGAGCAGTACTTC. This encodes CASSQLGGPYEQYF.

This clone was found once. The J gene is TRBJ1-2, the V gene TRBV15; tentatively, D is TRBD1 (5 bases). In germline, CDR1 is LNHNV, CDR2 YYDKDF (reference sequence). The V end lost 0 bases, the J end lost 1 base, and 9 bases lay between the germline ends. This CDR3 comprises 15 residues. CDR3 sequence reads: CATSRDYDSNYGYTF. CDR3 coding DNA: TGTGCCACCAGCAGAGATTACGACAGTAACTATGGCTACACCTTC.

The chain joins TRBV5-1 to TRBJ2-2; no clear D gene. CDR1 and CDR2 (germline): SGHRS, YFSETQ. V gave up 2 bases and J gave up 2 bases, with 7 bases separating them. The CDR3 spans 14 residues. This chain's CDR3 is CASSFAENTGELFF. For the CDR3, the DNA is TGCGCCAGCAGCTTTGCAGAAAACACCGGGGAGCTGTTTTTT.

The sample holds a few counts of this clone. The rearrangement joins TRBV7-2 to TRBJ1-1; D unresolved. The germline gives CDR1 SGHTA, CDR2 FQGNSA. V was shortened by 1 base and J by 3 bases, with 6 bases between the two germline ends. The CDR3 runs to 13 residues. The CDR3 region is CASSLGEDTEAFF. CDR3 bases: TGTGCCAGCAGCTTAGGGGAAGACACTGAAGCTTTCTTT.

A few counts support this clone. The V call is TRBV7-6, the J call TRBJ1-1; tentative D call: TRBD1 (5 bases). V lost 4 bases and J 3 bases, leaving 12 bases between the germline ends. The germline V gene encodes CDR1 SGHVS and CDR2 FNYEAQ. The CDR3 is made up of 14 amino acids. CDR3 sequence: CASSSPGIYTEAFF. The CDR3 DNA is TGTGCCAGCAGCTCACCAGGGATTTACACTGAAGCTTTCTTT.